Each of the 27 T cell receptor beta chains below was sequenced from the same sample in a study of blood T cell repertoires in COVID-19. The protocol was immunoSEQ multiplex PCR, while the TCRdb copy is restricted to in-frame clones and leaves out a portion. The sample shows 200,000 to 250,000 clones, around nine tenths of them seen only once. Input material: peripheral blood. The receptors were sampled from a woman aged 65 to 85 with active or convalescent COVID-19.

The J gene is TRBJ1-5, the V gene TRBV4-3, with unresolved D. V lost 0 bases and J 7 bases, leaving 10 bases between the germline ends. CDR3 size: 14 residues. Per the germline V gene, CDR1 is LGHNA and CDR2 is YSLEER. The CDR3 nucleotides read TGCGCCAGCAGCCAAGATCGAGCGACCCAGCCCCAGCATTTT. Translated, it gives CASSQDRATQPQHF.

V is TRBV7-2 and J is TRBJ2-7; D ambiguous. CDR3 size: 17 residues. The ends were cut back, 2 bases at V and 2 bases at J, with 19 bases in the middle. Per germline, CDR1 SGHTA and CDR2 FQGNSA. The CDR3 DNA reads TGTGCCAGCAGCTTATGGCTTGCCAGGTCTGAAACCTACGAGCAGTACTTC. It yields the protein CASSLWLARSETYEQYF.

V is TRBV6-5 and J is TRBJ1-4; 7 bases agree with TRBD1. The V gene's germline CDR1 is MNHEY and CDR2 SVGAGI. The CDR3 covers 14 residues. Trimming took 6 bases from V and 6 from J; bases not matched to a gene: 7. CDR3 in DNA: TGTGCCAGCAGCTTAGGGGGCGTGTATGAAAAACTGTTTTTT. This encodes CASSLGGVYEKLFF.

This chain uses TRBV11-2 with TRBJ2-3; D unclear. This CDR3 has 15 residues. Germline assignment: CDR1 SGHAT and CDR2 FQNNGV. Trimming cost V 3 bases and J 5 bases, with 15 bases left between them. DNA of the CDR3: TGTGCCAGCAGCTTCGATCTCCCCGTGAGAGATACGCAGTATTTT. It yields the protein CASSFDLPVRDTQYF.

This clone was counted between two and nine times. CDR3 amino acids: CASSSDSPNEKLFF. The CDR3 DNA is TGTGCCAGCTCCTCCGACAGCCCCAATGAAAAACTGTTTTTT. The rearrangement uses TRBV18 and TRBJ1-4; tentatively, D is TRBD1 (5 bases). CDR3 length: 14 residues. The germline V gene has CDR1 KGHSH and CDR2 LQKENI. The ends were cut back, 6 bases at V and 5 bases at J, with 13 bases in the middle.

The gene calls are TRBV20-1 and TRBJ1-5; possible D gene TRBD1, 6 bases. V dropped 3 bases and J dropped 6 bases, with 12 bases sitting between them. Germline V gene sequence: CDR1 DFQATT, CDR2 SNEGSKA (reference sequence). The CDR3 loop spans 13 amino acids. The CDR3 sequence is CSASTGRAQPQHF. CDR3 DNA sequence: TGCAGTGCTAGTACAGGGAGGGCTCAGCCCCAGCATTTT.

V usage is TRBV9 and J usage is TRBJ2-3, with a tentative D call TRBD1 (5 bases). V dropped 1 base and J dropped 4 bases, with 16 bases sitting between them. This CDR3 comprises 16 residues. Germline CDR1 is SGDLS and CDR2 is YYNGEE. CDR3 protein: CASSVSQGGIPDTQYF. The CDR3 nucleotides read TGTGCCAGCAGCGTAAGTCAGGGTGGGATTCCAGATACGCAGTATTTT.

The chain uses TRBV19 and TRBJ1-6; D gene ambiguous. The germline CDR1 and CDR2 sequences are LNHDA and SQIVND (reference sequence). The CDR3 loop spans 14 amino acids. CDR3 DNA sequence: TGTGGTAGCAGCCACCAAATTCTTAATTCACCCCTCCACTTT. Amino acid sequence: CGSSHQILNSPLHF.

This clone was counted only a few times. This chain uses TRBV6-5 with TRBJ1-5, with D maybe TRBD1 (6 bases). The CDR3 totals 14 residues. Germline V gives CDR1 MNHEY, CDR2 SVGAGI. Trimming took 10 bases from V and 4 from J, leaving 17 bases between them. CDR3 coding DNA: TGTGCCACCCGTTCCCAGGGGACAAATCAGCCCCAGCATTTT. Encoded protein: CATRSQGTNQPQHF.

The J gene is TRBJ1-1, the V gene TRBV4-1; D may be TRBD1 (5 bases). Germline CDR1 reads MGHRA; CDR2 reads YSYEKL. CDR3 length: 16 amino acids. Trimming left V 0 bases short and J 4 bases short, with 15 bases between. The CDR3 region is CASSQEGGNTVTEAFF. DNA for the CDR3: TGCGCCAGCAGCCAAGAGGGGGGGAATACCGTCACTGAAGCTTTCTTT.

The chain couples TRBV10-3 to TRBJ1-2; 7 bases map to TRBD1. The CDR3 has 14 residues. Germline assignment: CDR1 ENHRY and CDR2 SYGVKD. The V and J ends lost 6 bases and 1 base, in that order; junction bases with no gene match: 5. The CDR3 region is CAISFGTVNYGYTF. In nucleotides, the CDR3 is TGTGCCATCAGCTTCGGGACAGTTAACTATGGCTACACCTTC.

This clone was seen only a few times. The CDR3 reads CASSSPAQGRTEAFF. The CDR3 nucleotides read TGTGCCAGCAGTTCCCCCGCCCAGGGTCGGACTGAAGCTTTCTTT. This chain joins TRBV27 and TRBJ1-1; the D gene is possibly TRBD1 (5 bases). V dropped 4 bases and J dropped 5 bases, with 17 bases sitting between them. CDR3 length: 15 amino acids. Germline CDR1 MNHEY, CDR2 SMNVEV (reference sequence).

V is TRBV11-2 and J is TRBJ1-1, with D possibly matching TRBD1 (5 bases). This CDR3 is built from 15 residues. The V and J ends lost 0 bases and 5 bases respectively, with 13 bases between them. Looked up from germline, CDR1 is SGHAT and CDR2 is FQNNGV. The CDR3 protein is CASSLDRAGPTEAFF. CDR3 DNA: TGTGCCAGCAGCTTAGATCGGGCAGGGCCAACTGAAGCTTTCTTT. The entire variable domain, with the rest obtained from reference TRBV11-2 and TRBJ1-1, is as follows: EAGVAQSPRYKIIEKRQSVAFWCNPISGHATLYWYQQILGQGPKLLIQFQNNGVVDDSQLPKDRFSAERLKGVDSTLKIQPAKLEDSAVYLCASSLDRAGPTEAFFGQGTRLTVV.

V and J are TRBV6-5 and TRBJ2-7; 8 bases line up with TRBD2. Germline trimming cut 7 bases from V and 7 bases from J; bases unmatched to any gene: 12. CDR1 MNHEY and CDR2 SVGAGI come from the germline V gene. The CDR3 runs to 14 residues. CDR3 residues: CASMGWRGVYEQYF. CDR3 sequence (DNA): TGTGCCAGCATGGGATGGCGGGGGGTTTATGAGCAGTACTTC.

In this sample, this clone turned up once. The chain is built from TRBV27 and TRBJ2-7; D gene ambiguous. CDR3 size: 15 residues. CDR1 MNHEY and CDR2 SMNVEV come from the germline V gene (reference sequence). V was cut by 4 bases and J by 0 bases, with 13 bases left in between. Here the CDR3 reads CASSSNYYGSYEQYF. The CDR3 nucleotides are TGTGCCAGCAGTTCAAACTACTACGGCTCCTACGAGCAGTACTTC.

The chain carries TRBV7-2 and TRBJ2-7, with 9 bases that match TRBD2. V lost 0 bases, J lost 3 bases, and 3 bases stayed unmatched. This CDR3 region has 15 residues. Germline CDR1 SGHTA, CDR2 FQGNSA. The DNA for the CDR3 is TGTGCCAGCAGCTTAGCTGGAGCGGGGGGCTACGAGCAGTACTTC. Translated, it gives CASSLAGAGGYEQYF.

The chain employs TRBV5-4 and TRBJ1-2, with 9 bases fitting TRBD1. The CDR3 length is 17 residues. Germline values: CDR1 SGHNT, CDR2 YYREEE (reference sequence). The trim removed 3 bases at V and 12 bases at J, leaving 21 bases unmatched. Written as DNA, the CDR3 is TGTGCCAGCAGCTCACCCAAACTCGGACAGGGGAATCCCGGTGACACCTTC. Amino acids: CASSSPKLGQGNPGDTF.

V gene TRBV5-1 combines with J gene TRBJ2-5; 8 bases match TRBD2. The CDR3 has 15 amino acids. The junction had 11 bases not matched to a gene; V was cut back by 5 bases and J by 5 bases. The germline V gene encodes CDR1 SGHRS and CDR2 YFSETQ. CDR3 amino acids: CASRRGGKGAETQYF. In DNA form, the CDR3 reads TGCGCCAGCAGACGGGGGGGAAAGGGAGCGGAGACCCAGTACTTC. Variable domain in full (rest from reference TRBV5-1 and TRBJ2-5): KAGVTQTPRYLIKTRGQQVTLSCSPISGHRSVSWYQQTPGQGLQFLFEYFSETQRNKGNFPGRFSGRQFSNSRSEMNVSTLELGDSALYLCASRRGGKGAETQYFGPGTRLLVL.

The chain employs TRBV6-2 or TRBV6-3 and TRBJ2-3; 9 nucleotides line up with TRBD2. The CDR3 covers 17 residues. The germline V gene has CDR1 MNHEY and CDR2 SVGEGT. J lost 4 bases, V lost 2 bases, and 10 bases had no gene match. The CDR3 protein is CASSYIRVAGAPDTQYF. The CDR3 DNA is TGTGCCAGCAGTTACATCCGGGTAGCGGGGGCCCCAGATACGCAGTATTTT.

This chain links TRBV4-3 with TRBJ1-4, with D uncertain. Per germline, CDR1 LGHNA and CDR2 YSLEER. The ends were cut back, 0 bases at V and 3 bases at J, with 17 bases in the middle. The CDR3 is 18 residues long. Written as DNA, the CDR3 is TGCGCCAGCAGCCAAGACTGGAAGCGGGCAGGTTCTAATGAAAAACTGTTTTTT. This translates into CASSQDWKRAGSNEKLFF.

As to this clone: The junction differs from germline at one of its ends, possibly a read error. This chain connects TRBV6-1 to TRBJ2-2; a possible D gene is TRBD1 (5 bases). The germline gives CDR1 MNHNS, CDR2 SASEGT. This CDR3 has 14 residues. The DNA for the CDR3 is TGTGCCAGCAGGGAAGACAGAGTCACCGGGGAGCTGTTTTTT. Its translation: CASREDRVTGELFF.

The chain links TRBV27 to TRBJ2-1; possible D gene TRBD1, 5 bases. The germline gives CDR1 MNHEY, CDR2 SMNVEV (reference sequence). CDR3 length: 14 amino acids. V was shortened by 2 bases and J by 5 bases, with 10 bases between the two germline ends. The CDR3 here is CASSLDSHDNEQFF. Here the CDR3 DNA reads TGTGCCAGCAGTTTAGACAGCCATGACAATGAGCAGTTCTTC.

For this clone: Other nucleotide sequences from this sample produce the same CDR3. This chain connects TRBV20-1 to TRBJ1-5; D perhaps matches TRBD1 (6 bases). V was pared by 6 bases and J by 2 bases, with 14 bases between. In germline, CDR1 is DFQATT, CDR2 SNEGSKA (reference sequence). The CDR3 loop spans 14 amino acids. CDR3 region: CSASTGYGNQPQHF. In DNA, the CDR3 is TGCAGTGCCAGTACAGGGTATGGCAATCAGCCCCAGCATTTT.

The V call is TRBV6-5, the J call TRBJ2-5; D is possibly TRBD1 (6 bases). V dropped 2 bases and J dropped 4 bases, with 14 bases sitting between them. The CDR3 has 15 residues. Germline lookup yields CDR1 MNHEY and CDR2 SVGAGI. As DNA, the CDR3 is TGTGCCAGCAGTTACGGGACAACGAGGGGAGAGACCCAGTACTTC. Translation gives CASSYGTTRGETQYF.

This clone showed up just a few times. The CDR3 here is CASSYSTGQDDWPQHF. The CDR3 DNA is TGTGCCAGCAGTTACTCGACGGGACAGGACGACTGGCCCCAGCATTTT. The chain joins TRBV6-2 or TRBV6-3 to TRBJ1-5; 8 bases agree with TRBD1. The germline CDR1 and CDR2 sequences are MNHEY and SVGEGT. The CDR3 length is 16 residues. J lost 9 bases, V lost 0 bases, and 10 bases had no gene match.

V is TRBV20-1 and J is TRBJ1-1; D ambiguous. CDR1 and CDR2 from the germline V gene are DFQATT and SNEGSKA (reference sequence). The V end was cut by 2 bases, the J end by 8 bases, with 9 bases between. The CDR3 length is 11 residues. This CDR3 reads CSARSGYEAFF. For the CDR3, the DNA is TGCAGTGCTAGAAGCGGTTACGAAGCTTTCTTT.

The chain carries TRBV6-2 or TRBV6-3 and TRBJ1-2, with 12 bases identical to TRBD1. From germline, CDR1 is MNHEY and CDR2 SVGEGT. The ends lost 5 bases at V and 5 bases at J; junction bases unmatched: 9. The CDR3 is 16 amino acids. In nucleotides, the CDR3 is TGTGCCAGCAGTGCTACCGGGACAGGGGGCGCTTATGGCTACACCTTC. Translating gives CASSATGTGGAYGYTF.